The T cell receptor beta chain described here comes from a study of regulatory T cells in long-lasting Graves disease. Time point here: newly diagnosed GD, antithyroid drugs for less than 3 months. Isolated PBMC RNA provided the starting material for the TCR library. With iRepertoire HTBI primers and Arm-PCR of CDR3 regions, TCR beta libraries were built. TCRdb analysed the multiplex PCR reads with MiXCR anew, one entry per CDR3 protein. Of approximately 360,000 distinct CDR3 sequences detected, 12% appear once; the ten largest clones hold 18%. Germline loops: CDR1 GTSNPN, CDR2 SVGIG (reference sequence). The CDR3 totals 11 residues. Trimming removed 0 bases from V and 4 bases from J, with 1 base in between. This clonotype was counted ten times or more. The sample was also linked to a second study, of T cells in Graves' hyperthyroidism and ophthalmopathy. That study adds: Exclusion of patients followed from uncontrolled infection, other autoimmune disease, pregnancy or lactation.

The receptor's source is a woman aged 18-29 years with Graves disease. The specimen was peripheral blood mononuclear cells (PBMCs), collected at new diagnosis, from a patient treated with antithyroid drugs. The rearrangement uses TRBV30 and TRBJ1-3; D is ambiguous. The CDR3 DNA is TGTGCCTGGAGTGTGGGAAACACCATATATTTT. Its protein product is CAWSVGNTIYF.